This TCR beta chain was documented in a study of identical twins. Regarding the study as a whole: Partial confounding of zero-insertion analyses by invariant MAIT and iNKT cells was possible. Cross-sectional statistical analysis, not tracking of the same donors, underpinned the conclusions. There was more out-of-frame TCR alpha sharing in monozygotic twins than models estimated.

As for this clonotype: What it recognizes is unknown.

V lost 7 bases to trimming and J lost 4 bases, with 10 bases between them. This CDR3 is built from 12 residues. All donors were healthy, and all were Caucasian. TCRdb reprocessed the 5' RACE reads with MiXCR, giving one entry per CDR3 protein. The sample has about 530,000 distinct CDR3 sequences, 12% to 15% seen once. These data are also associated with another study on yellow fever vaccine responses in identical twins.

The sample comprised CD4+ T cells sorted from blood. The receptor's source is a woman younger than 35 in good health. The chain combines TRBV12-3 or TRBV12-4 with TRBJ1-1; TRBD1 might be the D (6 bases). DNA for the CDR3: TGTGCCAGCATGGGGGCTTCCACTGAAGCTTTCTTT. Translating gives CASMGASTEAFF.